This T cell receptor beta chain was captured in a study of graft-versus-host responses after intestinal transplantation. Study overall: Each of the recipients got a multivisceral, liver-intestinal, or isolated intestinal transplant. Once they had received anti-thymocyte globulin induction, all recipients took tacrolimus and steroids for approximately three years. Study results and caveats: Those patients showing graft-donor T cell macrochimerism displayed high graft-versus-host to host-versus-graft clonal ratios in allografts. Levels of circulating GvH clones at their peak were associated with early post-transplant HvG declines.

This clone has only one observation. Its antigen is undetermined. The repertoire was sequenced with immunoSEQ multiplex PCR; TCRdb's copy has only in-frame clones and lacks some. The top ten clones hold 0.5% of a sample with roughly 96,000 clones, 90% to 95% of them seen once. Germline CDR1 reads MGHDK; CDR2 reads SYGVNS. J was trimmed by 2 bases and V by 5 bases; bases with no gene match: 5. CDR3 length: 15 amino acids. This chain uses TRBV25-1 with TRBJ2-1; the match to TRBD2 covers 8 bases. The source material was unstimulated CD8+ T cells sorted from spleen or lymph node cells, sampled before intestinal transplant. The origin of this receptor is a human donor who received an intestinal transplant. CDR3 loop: CASSSPGLAYNEQFF. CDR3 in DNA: TGTGCCAGCAGTTCACCGGGACTAGCCTACAATGAGCAGTTCTTC.